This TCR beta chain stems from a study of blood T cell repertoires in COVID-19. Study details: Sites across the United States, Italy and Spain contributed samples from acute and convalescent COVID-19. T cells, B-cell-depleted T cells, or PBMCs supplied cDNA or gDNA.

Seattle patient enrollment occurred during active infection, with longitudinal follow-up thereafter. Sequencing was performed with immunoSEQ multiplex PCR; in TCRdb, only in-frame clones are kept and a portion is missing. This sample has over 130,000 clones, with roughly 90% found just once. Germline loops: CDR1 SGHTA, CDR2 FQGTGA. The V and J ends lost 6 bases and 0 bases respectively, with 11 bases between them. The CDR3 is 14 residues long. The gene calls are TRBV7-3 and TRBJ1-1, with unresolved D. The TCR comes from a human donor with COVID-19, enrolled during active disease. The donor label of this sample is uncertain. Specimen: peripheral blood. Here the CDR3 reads CASRPPVMNTEAFF. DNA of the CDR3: TGTGCCAGCAGACCGCCAGTGATGAACACTGAAGCTTTCTTT.